The 27 T cell receptor beta chains given below trace back to one sample, sequenced in a study of Graves' ophthalmopathy and Graves' hyperthyroidism. Investigators amplified TCR beta CDR3 regions from RNA transcripts. HTBI-primed RT-PCR formed the first round, and a multiplex PCR formed the second. TCRdb passed the multiplex PCR reads through MiXCR, listing each CDR3 protein once. The profile shows approximately 410,000 distinct CDR3 sequences, roughly 14% of them singletons. The sequenced sample was peripheral blood. The origin of the receptors is a young woman with stable Graves' hyperthyroidism.

This clonotype appeared a few times. Being one base from a much bigger clone, this may be a read error. The chain combines TRBV6-5 with TRBJ2-7, with 8 bases lining up with TRBD1. The CDR3 covers 15 residues. The germline V gene encodes CDR1 MNHEY and CDR2 SVGAGI. The CDR3 reads CASSSDGQGSDEQYF. The DNA of the CDR3 is TGTGCCAGCAGTTCTGATGGACAGGGCTCCGACGAGCAGTACTTC.

This clonotype was counted many times. The chain combines TRBV6-5 with TRBJ1-5; D is possibly TRBD1 (6 bases). Trimming shortened V by 7 bases and J by 5 bases, and 18 bases separated the two germline ends. The germline gives CDR1 MNHEY, CDR2 SVGAGI. This CDR3 contains 15 residues. CDR3 nucleotide sequence: TGTGCCAGCACCCCAAGCACAGGGTTATATCAGCCCCAGCATTTT. It yields the protein CASTPSTGLYQPQHF.

This clonotype was seen ten or more times. The chain joins TRBV20-1 to TRBJ2-5; unclear D gene. CDR3 size: 11 residues. The germline V gene has CDR1 DFQATT and CDR2 SNEGSKA (reference sequence). Trimming stripped 6 bases from V and 4 bases from J, with 9 bases between. The CDR3 region is CSAVPGETQYF. The CDR3 nucleotides read TGCAGTGCCGTCCCCGGAGAGACCCAGTACTTC.

This clonotype turned up a few times. The chain combines TRBV20-1 with TRBJ1-3; no clear D. V was clipped by 0 bases and J by 4 bases, with 4 bases between them. The CDR3 spans 12 residues. Germline V gene lookup returns CDR1 DFQATT and CDR2 SNEGSKA (reference sequence). Here the CDR3 reads CSARESGNTIYF. The CDR3, as DNA: TGCAGTGCTAGAGAGTCAGGAAACACCATATATTTT.

This clonotype was seen repeatedly, ten times or more. The V and J genes are TRBV19 and TRBJ2-7; either TRBD1 or TRBD2 may fit D (6 bases each). Germline loops: CDR1 LNHDA, CDR2 SQIVND (reference sequence). The CDR3 consists of 14 residues. V lost 7 bases and J 3 bases, leaving 16 bases between the germline ends. The CDR3 spells CASKEGGRSYEQYF. The DNA for the CDR3 is TGTGCCAGTAAGGAGGGGGGACGGAGCTACGAGCAGTACTTC.

The count of this clonotype is one. The CDR3 DNA reads TGTGCCAGCAGCCCCGGGGACGGTAACTATGGCTACACCTTC. Translation gives CASSPGDGNYGYTF. This chain joins TRBV7-2 and TRBJ1-2; D perhaps matches TRBD1 (5 bases). Germline CDR1 is SGHTA and CDR2 is FQGNSA. Between the trimmed V and J ends, which lost 5 bases and 1 base, there was a span of 11 bases. There are 14 residues in the CDR3.

In its sample, this clonotype was seen many times. The CDR3 region is CASSSEGSYEQYF. DNA of the CDR3: TGTGCCAGCAGTTCAGAGGGGTCCTACGAGCAGTACTTC. This chain uses TRBV6-5 with TRBJ2-7; either TRBD1 or TRBD2 may fit D (5 bases each). Between the trimmed V and J ends, which lost 4 bases and 1 base, there was a span of 8 bases. Germline assignment: CDR1 MNHEY and CDR2 SVGAGI. This CDR3 is 13 amino acids long.

Regarding this clonotype: The CDR3 does not close with the conserved phenylalanine or tryptophan, likely indicating a read error. The DNA is omitted, as the CDR3 cannot be located on it reliably, and the CDR3 follows TCRdb's listing. This sequence joins TRBV5-1 and TRBJ1-1. Germline CDR1 and CDR2: SGHRS and YFSETQ. The CDR3 spans 14 amino acids, including both terminal residues. The CDR3: CASSLGLKNTEACV.

This clonotype was seen ten or more times. The V and J genes are TRBV2 and TRBJ1-2, with TRBD1 identical over 10 bases. This CDR3 comprises 14 residues. V shed 9 bases, J shed 5 bases, and the junction held 9 bases outside the gene matches. Germline V gene sequence: CDR1 SNHLY, CDR2 FYNNEI. The CDR3: CASLNRDRGYGYTF. The CDR3 DNA is TGTGCCAGTCTAAACCGGGACAGGGGTTATGGCTACACCTTC.

The chain has TRBV27 and TRBJ1-2, with D uncertain. The V end lost 5 bases, the J end lost 5 bases, and 12 bases lay between the germline ends. In germline, CDR1 is MNHEY, CDR2 SMNVEV (reference sequence). CDR3 size: 13 residues. CDR3 nucleotide sequence: TGTGCCAGCAGTAACGGACGGTGGTATGGCTACACCTTC. The encoded protein is CASSNGRWYGYTF.

This clonotype turned up a few times. The rearrangement links TRBV19 to TRBJ2-3; weak D call: TRBD2 (6 bases). V was clipped by 1 base and J by 0 bases, with 8 bases between them. The CDR3 is 15 residues long. Germline loops: CDR1 LNHDA, CDR2 SQIVND (reference sequence). The CDR3 reads CASSIVGGSTDTQYF. CDR3 nucleotide sequence: TGTGCCAGTAGTATAGTAGGAGGGAGCACAGATACGCAGTATTTT.

This clonotype was counted ten times or more. This chain uses TRBV10-3 with TRBJ1-1, with 9 positions matching TRBD1. Germline CDR1 and CDR2: ENHRY and SYGVKD. The CDR3 sequence is 18 residues long. Losses at the gene ends were 4 bases for V and 2 bases for J; bases not matched to a gene: 14. The CDR3 sequence: CAISGGSPGQGSNTEAFF. The CDR3 DNA sequence: TGTGCCATCAGTGGCGGGTCCCCGGGACAGGGATCTAACACTGAAGCTTTCTTT.

V gene TRBV10-3 combines with J gene TRBJ2-2; D not resolved. The CDR3 sequence is 15 residues long. V lost 1 base and J 1 base, leaving 7 bases between the germline ends. Germline CDR1 is ENHRY and CDR2 is SYGVKD. Here the CDR3 reads CAISELRQNTGELFF. The DNA for the CDR3 is TGTGCCATCAGTGAGTTAAGGCAGAACACCGGGGAGCTGTTTTTT.

This clonotype was seen at least ten times. The chain links TRBV19 to TRBJ1-3; no firm D call. V was clipped by 6 bases and J by 3 bases, with 12 bases between them. Germline V CDR1 and CDR2: LNHDA, SQIVND (reference sequence). The CDR3 contains 14 residues. The CDR3 DNA follows: TGTGCCAGTAGCCCGTACGGGGATGGAAACACCATATATTTT. It codes for CASSPYGDGNTIYF.

The chain couples TRBV24-1 to TRBJ2-5; 8 bases agree with TRBD2. Per germline, CDR1 KGHDR and CDR2 SFDVKD. V lost 3 bases and J lost 1; bases outside the gene matches: 6. The CDR3 extends over 16 amino acids. The CDR3 nucleotides are TGTGCCACCAGTGATGACCCGGGACTAGTCCAAGAGACCCAGTACTTC. It encodes CATSDDPGLVQETQYF.

This clonotype was seen at least ten times. The chain couples TRBV10-2 to TRBJ2-5, with 7 bases identical to TRBD2. The junction had 4 bases not matched to a gene; V was cut back by 10 bases and J by 2 bases. CDR1 WSHSY and CDR2 SAAADI come from the germline V gene. The CDR3 extends over 12 amino acids. The CDR3 sequence is CATGRGQETQYF. The CDR3 DNA reads as TGCGCCACTGGGCGGGGGCAAGAGACCCAGTACTTC.

This clonotype was counted many times. The V call is TRBV6-5, the J call TRBJ2-7, with 8 bases aligning to TRBD1. This CDR3 has 13 residues. Trimming at V came to 2 bases and at J to 5 bases, leaving 2 bases not matched to a gene. From germline, CDR1 is MNHEY and CDR2 SVGAGI. The CDR3 protein is CASSYDRGDEQYF. The CDR3 coding sequence is TGTGCCAGCAGTTACGACAGGGGAGACGAGCAGTACTTC.

As concerns this clonotype: This may come from a read error, since a much larger clone is one base off. V and J are TRBV19 and TRBJ1-1; tentatively, D is TRBD1 (5 bases). Germline lookup yields CDR1 LNHDA and CDR2 SQIVND (reference sequence). The CDR3 spans 15 residues. V was shortened by 7 bases and J by 10 bases, with 25 bases between the two germline ends. The CDR3 here is CASTPPNIWGIGAFF. The CDR3 nucleotides are TGTGCCAGTACCCCACCCAACATCTGGGGGATCGGAGCTTTCTTT.

The chain links TRBV4-1 to TRBJ1-5; D is ambiguous. CDR1 is MGHRA and CDR2 is YSYEKL in the germline V gene. The CDR3 is made up of 16 amino acids. The germline V and J ends were trimmed by 0 bases and 2 bases, with 11 bases remaining between them. In DNA, the CDR3 is TGCGCCAGCAGCCAAGATGGGAGTAGGGGCAATCAGCCCCAGCATTTT. This sequence encodes CASSQDGSRGNQPQHF.

This clonotype has at least ten counts. The V gene is TRBV12-5, the J gene TRBJ1-1, with D possibly TRBD1 on 6 matching bases. Germline assignment: CDR1 LGHNT and CDR2 FRNRAP. The CDR3 spans 12 residues. Trimming cost V 0 bases and J 11 bases, with 10 bases left between them. The CDR3 here is CASGLVPGQAFF. Here the CDR3 DNA reads TGTGCTAGTGGTTTGGTTCCCGGACAGGCTTTCTTT. The complete variable domain, with remaining parts taken from reference TRBV12-5 and TRBJ1-1, reads DARVTQTPRHKVTEMGQEVTMRCQPILGHNTVFWYRQTMMQGLELLAYFRNRAPLDDSGMPKDRFSAEMPDATLATLKIQPSEPRDSAVYFCASGLVPGQAFFGQGTRLTVV.

The chain recombines TRBV6-2 or TRBV6-3 with TRBJ1-5; perhaps TRBD1 as D (6 bases). The CDR3 loop spans 13 amino acids. CDR1 and CDR2 from the germline V gene are MNHEY and SVGEGT. Trimming shortened V by 9 bases and J by 4 bases, and 13 bases separated the two germline ends. CDR3 amino acids: CASAQGWNQPQHF. The CDR3 DNA is TGTGCCAGTGCGCAGGGGTGGAATCAGCCCCAGCATTTT.

This clonotype was detected many times. The chain couples TRBV20-1 to TRBJ2-5; weak D call: TRBD1 (6 bases). The CDR3 totals 15 residues. CDR1 is DFQATT, CDR2 SNEGSKA, per germline (reference sequence). V was shortened by 0 bases and J by 5 bases, with 16 bases between the two germline ends. The CDR3 is CSARDIRGQFETQYF. The CDR3 region has the DNA TGCAGTGCTAGAGATATACGTGGACAGTTTGAGACCCAGTACTTC.

This clonotype showed up many times. V gene TRBV6-5 combines with J gene TRBJ1-2; 11 positions match TRBD1. The V gene end was trimmed by 1 base and the J gene end by 8 bases; junction bases not matched to a gene: 9. Per germline, CDR1 MNHEY and CDR2 SVGAGI. This CDR3 contains 16 residues. This chain's CDR3 is CASSYYFPGQGGGYTF. As DNA, the CDR3 is TGTGCCAGCAGTTACTACTTCCCGGGACAGGGGGGGGGCTACACCTTC.

This clonotype was seen many times. J is TRBJ1-2 and V is TRBV6-1; unclear D gene. Germline CDR1 MNHNS, CDR2 SASEGT. This CDR3 comprises 13 residues. Trimming removed 4 bases at V and 2 bases at J, with 8 bases between. This chain's CDR3 is CASSVSANYGYTF. The CDR3 region has the DNA TGTGCCAGCAGTGTCTCTGCGAACTATGGCTACACCTTC.

This clonotype was seen repeatedly, ten times or more. The rearrangement joins TRBV11-2 to TRBJ2-5; 9 bases align to TRBD2. The J segment lost 4 bases and the V segment lost 0 bases, leaving 6 bases of the junction unmatched. The CDR3 is 16 residues long. Germline CDR1 is SGHAT and CDR2 is FQNNGV. CDR3 loop: CASSLEVRGGTETQYF. For the CDR3, the DNA is TGTGCCAGCAGCTTAGAGGTGCGGGGGGGCACAGAGACCCAGTACTTC.

At least ten counts were recorded for this clonotype. The chain combines TRBV12-3 or TRBV12-4 with TRBJ1-2; 9 nucleotides line up with TRBD1. This CDR3 region has 13 residues. The J segment lost 7 bases and the V segment lost 7 bases, leaving 7 bases of the junction unmatched. The CDR3 DNA sequence: TGTGCCAGCAAACCTACAGGGGGCGGTGGCTACACCTTC. It encodes CASKPTGGGGYTF.

This clonotype was observed at least ten times. The genes are TRBV20-1 and TRBJ2-5, with TRBD2 identical over 11 bases. The CDR3 runs 14 residues. Germline V CDR1 and CDR2: DFQATT, SNEGSKA (reference sequence). V was clipped by 6 bases and J by 9 bases; unmatched bases: 12. The CDR3 DNA reads as TGCAGTGCACGGACGGGACTAGCGGAATCGTCCCAGTACTTC. Residues: CSARTGLAESSQYF.